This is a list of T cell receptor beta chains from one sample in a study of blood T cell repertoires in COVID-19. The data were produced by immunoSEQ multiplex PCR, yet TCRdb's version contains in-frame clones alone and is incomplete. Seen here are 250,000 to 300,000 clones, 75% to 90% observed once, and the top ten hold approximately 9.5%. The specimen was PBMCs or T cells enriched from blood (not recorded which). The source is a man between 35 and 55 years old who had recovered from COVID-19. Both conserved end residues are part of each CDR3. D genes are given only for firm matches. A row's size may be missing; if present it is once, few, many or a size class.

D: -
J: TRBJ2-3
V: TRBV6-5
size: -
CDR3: CASRDRGTDTQYF
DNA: TGTGCCAGCAGAGACAGAGGCACAGATACGCAGTATTTT

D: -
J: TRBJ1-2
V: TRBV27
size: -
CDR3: CASSLSQQGHPHGYTF
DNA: TGTGCCAGCAGTTTATCCCAGCAGGGACACCCACATGGCTACACCTTC

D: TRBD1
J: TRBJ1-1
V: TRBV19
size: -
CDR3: CASSARQGARVKEAFF
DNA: TGTGCCAGTAGTGCCAGACAGGGGGCGCGGGTTAAAGAAGCTTTCTTT

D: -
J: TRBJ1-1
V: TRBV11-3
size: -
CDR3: CASSLGWPADTEAFF
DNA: TGTGCCAGCAGCTTAGGGTGGCCCGCCGACACTGAAGCTTTCTTT

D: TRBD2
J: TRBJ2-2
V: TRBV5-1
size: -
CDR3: CASSVISGVGTGELFF
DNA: TGCGCCAGCAGCGTAATTAGCGGGGTCGGCACCGGGGAGCTGTTTTTT

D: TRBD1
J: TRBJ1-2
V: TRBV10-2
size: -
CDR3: CASSESTGGYGYTF
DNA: TGCGCCAGCAGTGAGTCGACAGGGGGCTATGGCTACACCTTC

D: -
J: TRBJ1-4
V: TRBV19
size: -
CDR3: CASKNRGAGENEKLFF
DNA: TGTGCCAGTAAAAATCGGGGGGCCGGGGAGAATGAAAAACTGTTTTTT

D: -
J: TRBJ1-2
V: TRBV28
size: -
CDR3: CASSPGLAAAGYTF
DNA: TGTGCCAGCAGCCCCGGCCTAGCGGCCGCTGGCTACACCTTC

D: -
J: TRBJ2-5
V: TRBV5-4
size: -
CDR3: CASSLGSGRLQETQYF
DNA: TGTGCCAGCAGCTTGGGGAGCGGCCGACTGCAAGAGACCCAGTACTTC

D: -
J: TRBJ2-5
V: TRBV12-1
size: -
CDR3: CASSSDREQYRETQYF
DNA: TGTGCCAGCAGCTCGGACAGGGAGCAATACCGAGAGACCCAGTACTTC

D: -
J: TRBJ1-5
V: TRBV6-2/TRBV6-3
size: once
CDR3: CASSYPGWNQPQHF
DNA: TGTGCCAGCAGTTACCCGGGGTGGAATCAGCCCCAGCATTTT

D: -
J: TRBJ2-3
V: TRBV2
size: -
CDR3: CASRGADTQYF
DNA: TGTGCCAGCAGAGGGGCAGATACGCAGTATTTT

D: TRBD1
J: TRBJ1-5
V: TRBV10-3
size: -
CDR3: CATNTGDHQPQHF
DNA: TGTGCCACCAACACAGGGGACCATCAGCCCCAGCATTTT